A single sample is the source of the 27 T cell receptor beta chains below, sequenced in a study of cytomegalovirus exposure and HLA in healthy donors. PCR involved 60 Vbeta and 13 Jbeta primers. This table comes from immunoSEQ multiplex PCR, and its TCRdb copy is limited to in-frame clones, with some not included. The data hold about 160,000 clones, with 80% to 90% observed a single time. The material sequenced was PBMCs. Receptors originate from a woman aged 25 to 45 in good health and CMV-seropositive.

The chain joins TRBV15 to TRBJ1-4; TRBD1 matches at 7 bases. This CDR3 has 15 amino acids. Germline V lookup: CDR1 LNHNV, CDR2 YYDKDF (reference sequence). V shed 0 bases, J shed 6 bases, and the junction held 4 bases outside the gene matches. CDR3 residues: CATSREAGTDEKLFF. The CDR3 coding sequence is TGTGCCACCAGCAGAGAGGCGGGGACAGATGAAAAACTGTTTTTT.

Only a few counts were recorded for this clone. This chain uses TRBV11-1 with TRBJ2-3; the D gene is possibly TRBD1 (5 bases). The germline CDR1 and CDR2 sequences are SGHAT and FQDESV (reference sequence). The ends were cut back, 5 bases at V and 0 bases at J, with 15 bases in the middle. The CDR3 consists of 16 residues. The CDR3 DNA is TGTGCCAGCAGCCTCCAGGGCCTCAGGAGCACAGATACGCAGTATTTT. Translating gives CASSLQGLRSTDTQYF.

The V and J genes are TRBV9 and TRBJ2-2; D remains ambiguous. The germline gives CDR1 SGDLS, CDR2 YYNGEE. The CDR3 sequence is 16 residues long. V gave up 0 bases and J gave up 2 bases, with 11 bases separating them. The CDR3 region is CASSVDGRSNTGELFF. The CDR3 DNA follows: TGTGCCAGCAGCGTAGACGGTCGATCTAACACCGGGGAGCTGTTTTTT.

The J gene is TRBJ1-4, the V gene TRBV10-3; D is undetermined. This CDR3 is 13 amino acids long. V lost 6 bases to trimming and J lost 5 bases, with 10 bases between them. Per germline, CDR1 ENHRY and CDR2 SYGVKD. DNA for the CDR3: TGTGCCATCAGGGTAGGACTCAATGAAAAACTGTTTTTT. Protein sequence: CAIRVGLNEKLFF.

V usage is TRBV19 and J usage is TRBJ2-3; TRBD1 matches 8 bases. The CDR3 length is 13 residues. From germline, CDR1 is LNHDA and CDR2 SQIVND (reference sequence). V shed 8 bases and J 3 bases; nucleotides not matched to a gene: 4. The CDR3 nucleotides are TGTGCCAGTTCCGACAGGGGAACAGATACGCAGTATTTT. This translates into CASSDRGTDTQYF.

Written as DNA, the CDR3 is TGTGCCAGCAGTGAGGGGGGGAACTATGGCTACACCTTC. This encodes CASSEGGNYGYTF. V gene TRBV25-1 combines with J gene TRBJ1-2, with D possibly matching TRBD1 (5 bases). This CDR3 contains 13 residues. V was cut by 3 bases and J by 2 bases, with 7 bases left in between. Germline CDR1 and CDR2: MGHDK and SYGVNS.

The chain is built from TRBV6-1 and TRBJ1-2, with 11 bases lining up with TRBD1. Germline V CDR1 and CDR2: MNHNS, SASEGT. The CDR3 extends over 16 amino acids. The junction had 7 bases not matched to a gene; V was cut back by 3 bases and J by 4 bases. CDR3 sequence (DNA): TGTGCCAGCAGTGATAGGACAGGGGGCGCCGGCTATGGCTACACCTTC. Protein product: CASSDRTGGAGYGYTF.

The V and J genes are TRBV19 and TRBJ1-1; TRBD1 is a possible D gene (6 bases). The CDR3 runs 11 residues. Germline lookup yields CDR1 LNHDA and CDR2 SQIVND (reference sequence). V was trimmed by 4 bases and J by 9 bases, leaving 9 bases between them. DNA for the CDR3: TGTGCCAGTAGTACCCGGGACAAAGCTTTCTTT. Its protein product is CASSTRDKAFF.

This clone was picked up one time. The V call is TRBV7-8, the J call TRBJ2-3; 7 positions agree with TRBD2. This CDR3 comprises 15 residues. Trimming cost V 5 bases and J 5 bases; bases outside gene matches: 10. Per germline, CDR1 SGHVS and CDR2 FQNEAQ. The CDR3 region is CASSPRGGEGDTQYF. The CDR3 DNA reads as TGTGCCAGCAGCCCCCGAGGCGGGGAGGGAGATACGCAGTATTTT.

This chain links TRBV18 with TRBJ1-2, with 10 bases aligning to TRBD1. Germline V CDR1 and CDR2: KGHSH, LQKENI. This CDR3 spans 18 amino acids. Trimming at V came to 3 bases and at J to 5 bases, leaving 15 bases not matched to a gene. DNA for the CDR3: TGTGCCAGCTCACCTCCAGGGACAGGGGTCTTGGGACCATATGGCTACACCTTC. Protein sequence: CASSPPGTGVLGPYGYTF.

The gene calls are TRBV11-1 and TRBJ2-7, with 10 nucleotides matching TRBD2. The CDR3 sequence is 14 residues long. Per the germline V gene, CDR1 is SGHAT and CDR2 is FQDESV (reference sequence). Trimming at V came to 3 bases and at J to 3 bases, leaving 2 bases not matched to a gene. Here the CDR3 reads CASSLGLAFYEQYF. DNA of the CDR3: TGTGCCAGCAGCTTGGGACTAGCGTTCTACGAGCAGTACTTC.

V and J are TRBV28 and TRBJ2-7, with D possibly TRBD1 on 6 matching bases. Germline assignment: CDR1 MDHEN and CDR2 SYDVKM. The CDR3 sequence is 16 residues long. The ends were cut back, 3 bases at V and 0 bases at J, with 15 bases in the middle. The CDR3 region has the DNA TGTGCCAGCAGTTTGGCCCTAGGACAGTTCTCCTACGAGCAGTACTTC. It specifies CASSLALGQFSYEQYF.

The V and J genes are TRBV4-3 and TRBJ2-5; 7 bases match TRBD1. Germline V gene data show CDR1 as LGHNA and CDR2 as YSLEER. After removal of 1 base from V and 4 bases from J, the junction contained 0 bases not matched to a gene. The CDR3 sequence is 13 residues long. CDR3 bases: TGCGCCAGCAGCCAAGCAGGGGGAGAGACCCAGTACTTC. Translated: CASSQAGGETQYF.

In nucleotides, the CDR3 is TGTGCCAGCAGCTTAGTATGGCACGACAATGAGCAGTTCTTC. Amino acids: CASSLVWHDNEQFF. This sequence joins TRBV7-2 and TRBJ2-1; D gene unclear. CDR3 size: 14 residues. Germline V CDR1 and CDR2: SGHTA, FQGNSA. The V end lost 1 base, the J end lost 5 bases, and 9 bases lay between the germline ends.

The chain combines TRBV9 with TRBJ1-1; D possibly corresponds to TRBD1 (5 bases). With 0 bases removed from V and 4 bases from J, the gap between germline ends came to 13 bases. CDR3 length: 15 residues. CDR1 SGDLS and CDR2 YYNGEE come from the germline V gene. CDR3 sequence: CASSVDWGLATEAFF. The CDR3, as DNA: TGTGCCAGCAGCGTAGATTGGGGCCTTGCCACTGAAGCTTTCTTT.

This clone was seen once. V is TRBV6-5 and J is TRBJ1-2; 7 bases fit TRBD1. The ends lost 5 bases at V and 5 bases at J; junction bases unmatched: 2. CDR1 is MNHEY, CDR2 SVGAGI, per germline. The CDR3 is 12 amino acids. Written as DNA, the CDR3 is TGTGCCAGCAGTCCGACAGGGTATGGCTACACCTTC. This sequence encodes CASSPTGYGYTF.

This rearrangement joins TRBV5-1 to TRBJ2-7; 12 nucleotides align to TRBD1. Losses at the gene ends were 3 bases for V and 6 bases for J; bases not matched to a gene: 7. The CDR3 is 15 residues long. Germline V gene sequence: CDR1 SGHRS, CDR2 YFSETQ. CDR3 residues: CASSSQGTGGLEQYF. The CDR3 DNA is TGCGCCAGCAGCTCGCAGGGGACAGGGGGCCTCGAGCAGTACTTC. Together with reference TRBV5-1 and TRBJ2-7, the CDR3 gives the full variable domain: KAGVTQTPRYLIKTRGQQVTLSCSPISGHRSVSWYQQTPGQGLQFLFEYFSETQRNKGNFPGRFSGRQFSNSRSEMNVSTLELGDSALYLCASSSQGTGGLEQYFGPGTRLTVT.

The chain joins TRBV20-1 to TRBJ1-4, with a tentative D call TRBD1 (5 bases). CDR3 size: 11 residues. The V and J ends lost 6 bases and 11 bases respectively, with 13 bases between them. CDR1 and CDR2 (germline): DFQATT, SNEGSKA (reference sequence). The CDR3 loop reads CSAAGIGKLFF. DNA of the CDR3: TGCAGTGCGGCAGGGATAGGGAAACTGTTTTTT.

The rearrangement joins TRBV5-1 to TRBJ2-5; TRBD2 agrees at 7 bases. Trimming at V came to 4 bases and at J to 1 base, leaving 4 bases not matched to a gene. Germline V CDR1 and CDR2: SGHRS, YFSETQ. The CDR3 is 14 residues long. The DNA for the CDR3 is TGCGCCAGCAGCCTACTAGCGTTCCAAGAGACCCAGTACTTC. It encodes CASSLLAFQETQYF.

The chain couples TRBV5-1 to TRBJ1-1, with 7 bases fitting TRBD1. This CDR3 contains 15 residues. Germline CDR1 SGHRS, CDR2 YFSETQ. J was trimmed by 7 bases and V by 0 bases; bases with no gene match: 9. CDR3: CASSLAPGQIFEAFF. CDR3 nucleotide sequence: TGCGCCAGCAGCTTGGCACCGGGACAGATTTTTGAAGCTTTCTTT. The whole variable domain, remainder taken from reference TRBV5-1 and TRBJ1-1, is KAGVTQTPRYLIKTRGQQVTLSCSPISGHRSVSWYQQTPGQGLQFLFEYFSETQRNKGNFPGRFSGRQFSNSRSEMNVSTLELGDSALYLCASSLAPGQIFEAFFGQGTRLTVV.

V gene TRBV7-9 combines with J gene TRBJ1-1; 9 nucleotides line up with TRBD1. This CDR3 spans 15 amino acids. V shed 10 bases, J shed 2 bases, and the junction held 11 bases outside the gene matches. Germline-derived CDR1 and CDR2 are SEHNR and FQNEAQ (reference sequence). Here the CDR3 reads CATATGTGFNTEAFF. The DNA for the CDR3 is TGTGCCACAGCTACGGGGACAGGGTTTAACACTGAAGCTTTCTTT.

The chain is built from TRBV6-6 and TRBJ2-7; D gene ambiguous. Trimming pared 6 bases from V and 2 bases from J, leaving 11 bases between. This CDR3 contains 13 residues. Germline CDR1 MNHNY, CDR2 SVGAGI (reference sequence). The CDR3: CASRGRRTYEQYF. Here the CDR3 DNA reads TGTGCCAGCAGGGGCAGGCGAACCTACGAGCAGTACTTC.

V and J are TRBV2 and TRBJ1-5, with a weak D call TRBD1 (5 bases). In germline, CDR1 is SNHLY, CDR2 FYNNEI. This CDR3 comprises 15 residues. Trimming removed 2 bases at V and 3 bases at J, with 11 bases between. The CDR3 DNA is TGTGCCAGCAGTGAATCAGGGTCATACAATCAGCCCCAGCATTTT. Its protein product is CASSESGSYNQPQHF.

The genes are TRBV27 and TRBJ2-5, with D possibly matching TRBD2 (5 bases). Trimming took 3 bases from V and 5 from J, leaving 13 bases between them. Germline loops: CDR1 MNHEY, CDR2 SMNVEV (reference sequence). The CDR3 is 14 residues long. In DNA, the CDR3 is TGTGCCAGCAGTTTTTCCTGGGCGGGCGAGACCCAGTACTTC. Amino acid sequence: CASSFSWAGETQYF.

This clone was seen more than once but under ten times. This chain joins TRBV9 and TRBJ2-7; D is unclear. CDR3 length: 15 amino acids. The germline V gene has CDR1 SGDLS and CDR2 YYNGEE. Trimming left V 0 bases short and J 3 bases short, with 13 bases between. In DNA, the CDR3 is TGTGCCAGCAGCGTAGGATCCAGTCCCAACTACGAGCAGTACTTC. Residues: CASSVGSSPNYEQYF.

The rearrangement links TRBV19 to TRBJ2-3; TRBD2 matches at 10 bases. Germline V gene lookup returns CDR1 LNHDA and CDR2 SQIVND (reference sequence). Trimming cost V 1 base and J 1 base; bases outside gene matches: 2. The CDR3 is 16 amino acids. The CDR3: CASSIVTSGGTDTQYF. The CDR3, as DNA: TGTGCCAGTAGTATAGTTACTAGCGGGGGCACAGATACGCAGTATTTT.

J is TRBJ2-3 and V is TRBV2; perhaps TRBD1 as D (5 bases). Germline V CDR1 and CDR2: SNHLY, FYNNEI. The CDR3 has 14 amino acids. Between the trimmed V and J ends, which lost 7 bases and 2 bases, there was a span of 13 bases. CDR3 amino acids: CASTPQGTTDTQYF. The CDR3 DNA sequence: TGTGCCAGCACCCCTCAGGGTACCACAGATACGCAGTATTTT.